This entry lists 14 T cell receptor beta chains sequenced from one sample in a study of cytomegalovirus exposure and HLA in healthy donors. It was with 60 Vbeta and 13 Jbeta primers that the PCR ran. Profiled with immunoSEQ multiplex PCR; TCRdb holds only in-frame clones, not every one. The sample has over 85,000 clones; approximately 83% are singletons. Input material: PBMCs. These receptors were taken from a man in his forties in good health and CMV-seronegative.

This sequence joins TRBV30 and TRBJ2-2; D remains ambiguous. Looked up from germline, CDR1 is GTSNPN and CDR2 is SVGIG (reference sequence). The V gene lost 1 base and the J gene lost 5 bases, with 5 bases spanning the gap. This CDR3 region has 12 residues. The CDR3 DNA is TGTGCCTGGAGTGCACGGACCGGGGAGCTGTTTTTT. Amino acid sequence: CAWSARTGELFF.

J is TRBJ1-1 and V is TRBV5-1; D may be TRBD1 (6 bases). V was trimmed by 4 bases and J by 5 bases, leaving 15 bases between them. The CDR3 length is 14 residues. CDR1 and CDR2 from the germline V gene are SGHRS and YFSETQ. CDR3 nucleotides: TGCGCCAGCAGCAGGGGGAGCGTATTGACTGAAGCTTTCTTT. This gives the protein CASSRGSVLTEAFF.

This rearrangement joins TRBV11-2 to TRBJ1-2; D gene unclear. Per germline, CDR1 SGHAT and CDR2 FQNNGV. The V and J ends lost 5 bases and 4 bases respectively, with 8 bases between them. The CDR3 sequence is 12 residues long. The CDR3 loop is CASSLYFYGYTF. The CDR3 DNA reads TGTGCCAGCAGCCTTTACTTCTATGGCTACACCTTC.

In its sample, this clone was seen once. A junction end diverges from the germline sequence, so it may reflect a read error. Other DNA sequences within the sample encode an identical CDR3. In nucleotides, the CDR3 is TGCAGCGTTGCAGGTCCGGGGAGCAACCAGCCCCAGCATTTT. Protein: CSVAGPGSNQPQHF. This chain connects TRBV29-1 to TRBJ1-5; D gene uncertain. There are 14 residues in the CDR3. Germline V lookup: CDR1 SQVTM, CDR2 ANQGSEA.

The chain links TRBV5-4 to TRBJ2-7; 7 nucleotides agree with TRBD1. V lost 1 base to trimming and J lost 3 bases; unmatched junction nucleotides: 7. From germline, CDR1 is SGHNT and CDR2 YYREEE (reference sequence). The length of the CDR3 is 15 residues. In DNA, the CDR3 is TGTGCCAGCAGCTTGAGGCAATCAGGGGGCTACGAGCAGTACTTC. Its protein is CASSLRQSGGYEQYF.

The V gene is TRBV7-2, the J gene TRBJ1-2; 8 nucleotides line up with TRBD1. Germline V gives CDR1 SGHTA, CDR2 FQGNSA. V lost 4 bases and J lost 5; bases outside the gene matches: 9. This CDR3 spans 15 amino acids. The CDR3 bases are TGTGCCAGCAGCTCACCGGGACAGGCAATATATGGCTACACCTTC. This sequence encodes CASSSPGQAIYGYTF.

This clone was found once. The chain is built from TRBV5-6 and TRBJ2-7; weak D call: TRBD1 (6 bases). The CDR3 covers 12 residues. The germline gives CDR1 SGHDT, CDR2 YYEEEE. Trimming stripped 0 bases from V and 6 bases from J, with 7 bases between. The CDR3 protein is CASSLGGGEQYF. CDR3 coding DNA: TGTGCCAGCAGCTTGGGAGGGGGCGAGCAGTACTTC. Filled out from reference TRBV5-6 and TRBJ2-7, the complete variable domain reads DAGVTQSPTHLIKTRGQQVTLRCSPKSGHDTVSWYQQALGQGPQFIFQYYEEEERQRGNFPDRFSGHQFPNYSSELNVNALLLGDSALYLCASSLGGGEQYFGPGTRLTVT.

CDR3 region: CASIRQGGEETQYF. CDR3 DNA sequence: TGTGCCAGTATACGACAGGGGGGAGAAGAGACCCAGTACTTC. This chain joins TRBV7-2 and TRBJ2-5; 9 nucleotides line up with TRBD1. Per germline, CDR1 SGHTA and CDR2 FQGNSA. The CDR3 totals 14 residues. V trimming: 9 bases; J trimming: 3 bases; junction bases outside the gene matches: 8.

The chain links TRBV11-3 to TRBJ2-2, with D uncertain. This CDR3 has 15 amino acids. The V end lost 1 base, the J end lost 0 bases, and 6 bases lay between the germline ends. Per germline, CDR1 SGHNT and CDR2 YENEEA. The DNA of the CDR3 is TGTGCCAGCAGCTTAGCCCCAGCGAACACCGGGGAGCTGTTTTTT. It is translated as CASSLAPANTGELFF.

This chain joins TRBV2 and TRBJ2-5; 11 positions agree with TRBD2. The V gene's germline CDR1 is SNHLY and CDR2 FYNNEI. V shed 7 bases and J 2 bases; nucleotides not matched to a gene: 6. The CDR3 extends over 15 amino acids. CDR3: CASTTIAGGQETQYF. CDR3 nucleotide sequence: TGTGCCAGCACTACAATAGCGGGGGGGCAAGAGACCCAGTACTTC.

V and J are TRBV28 and TRBJ1-1, with D possibly TRBD1 on 5 matching bases. Germline-derived CDR1 and CDR2 are MDHEN and SYDVKM. Trimming removed 6 bases from V and 4 bases from J, with 12 bases in between. CDR3 size: 13 residues. The DNA of the CDR3 is TGTGCCAGCAGGGGGGGATCGAGCACTGAAGCTTTCTTT. The encoded protein is CASRGGSSTEAFF.

The V gene is TRBV5-6, the J gene TRBJ2-7; a possible D gene is TRBD1 (6 bases). There are 13 residues in the CDR3. V was clipped by 4 bases and J by 1 base, with 9 bases between them. Germline CDR1 and CDR2: SGHDT and YYEEEE. The CDR3 reads CASSRTASYEQYF. In DNA form, the CDR3 reads TGTGCCAGCAGCCGGACAGCTTCCTACGAGCAGTACTTC. The entire variable domain, with the rest obtained from reference TRBV5-6 and TRBJ2-7, is as follows: DAGVTQSPTHLIKTRGQQVTLRCSPKSGHDTVSWYQQALGQGPQFIFQYYEEEERQRGNFPDRFSGHQFPNYSSELNVNALLLGDSALYLCASSRTASYEQYFGPGTRLTVT.

J is TRBJ1-2 and V is TRBV5-4, with TRBD1 identical over 8 bases. The ends lost 8 bases at V and 4 bases at J; junction bases unmatched: 7. Germline V gives CDR1 SGHNT, CDR2 YYREEE (reference sequence). The CDR3 has 13 residues. CDR3 sequence: CASLRTGSYGYTF. The CDR3 region has the DNA TGTGCCAGTCTTAGGACAGGGAGCTATGGCTACACCTTC. Variable domain in full (rest from reference TRBV5-4 and TRBJ1-2): ETGVTQSPTHLIKTRGQQVTLRCSSQSGHNTVSWYQQALGQGPQFIFQYYREEENGRGNFPPRFSGLQFPNYSSELNVNALELDDSALYLCASLRTGSYGYTFGSGTRLTVV.

The chain is built from TRBV27 and TRBJ1-2, with 8 nucleotides matching TRBD1. This CDR3 contains 15 residues. CDR1 MNHEY and CDR2 SMNVEV come from the germline V gene (reference sequence). V was clipped by 5 bases and J by 2 bases; unmatched bases: 7. CDR3 protein: CASSRRTGPNYGYTF. CDR3 DNA: TGTGCCAGCAGTCGCCGGACAGGGCCGAACTATGGCTACACCTTC.